The 14 T cell receptor beta chains given below trace back to one sample, sequenced in a study of blood T cell repertoires in COVID-19. Sequencing was performed with immunoSEQ multiplex PCR; in TCRdb, only in-frame clones are kept and a portion is missing. The profile shows around 200,000 clones, around 82% of them singletons. What was sequenced was peripheral blood. These TCRs come from a middle-aged woman with active or convalescent COVID-19.

The chain recombines TRBV18 with TRBJ1-4; maybe TRBD1 (6 bases). The CDR3 sequence is 14 residues long. Looked up from germline, CDR1 is KGHSH and CDR2 is LQKENI. Trimming shortened V by 3 bases and J by 2 bases, and 7 bases separated the two germline ends. CDR3 DNA: TGTGCCAGCTCACCTCAGGGGACTAATGAAAAACTGTTTTTT. It encodes CASSPQGTNEKLFF.

This clone appeared a single time. The rearrangement uses TRBV19 and TRBJ2-1; maybe TRBD1 (6 bases). This CDR3 spans 15 amino acids. Per germline, CDR1 LNHDA and CDR2 SQIVND (reference sequence). V was trimmed by 3 bases and J by 4 bases, leaving 13 bases between them. The CDR3: CASSIGQGSYNEQFF. DNA for the CDR3: TGTGCCAGTAGTATCGGGCAGGGGTCTTACAATGAGCAGTTCTTC.

CDR3 residues: CASSVVVEDTEAFF. The CDR3 DNA sequence: TGTGCCAGCAGCGTTGTGGTAGAAGACACTGAAGCTTTCTTT. This rearrangement joins TRBV9 to TRBJ1-1, with D unresolved. The germline V gene encodes CDR1 SGDLS and CDR2 YYNGEE. The CDR3 sequence is 14 residues long. V was cut by 2 bases and J by 3 bases, with 11 bases left in between.

The rearrangement joins TRBV11-3 to TRBJ1-1; D is ambiguous. The germline V gene has CDR1 SGHNT and CDR2 YENEEA. This CDR3 has 15 residues. Trimming stripped 5 bases from V and 6 bases from J, with 19 bases between. As DNA, the CDR3 is TGTGCCAGCAGCCATTCCCCTCCCCGACAAGCTGAAGCTTTCTTT. This encodes CASSHSPPRQAEAFF.

The gene calls are TRBV11-2 and TRBJ1-5; weak D call: TRBD1 (5 bases). V was pared by 4 bases and J by 6 bases, with 19 bases between. CDR3 length equals 16 residues. Per the germline V gene, CDR1 is SGHAT and CDR2 is FQNNGV. Here the CDR3 reads CASSSGRGTVAQPQHF. The DNA for the CDR3 is TGTGCCAGCAGCTCTGGCAGAGGGACTGTCGCTCAGCCCCAGCATTTT.

This clone has only one observation. The chain is built from TRBV6-5 and TRBJ1-3, with 8 bases fitting TRBD1. V trimming: 9 bases; J trimming: 5 bases; junction bases outside the gene matches: 3. Germline V gives CDR1 MNHEY, CDR2 SVGAGI. This CDR3 contains 12 residues. Here the CDR3 reads CASGDRRNTIYF. CDR3 nucleotides: TGTGCCAGTGGGGACAGGAGAAACACCATATATTTT.

This clone was detected once. J is TRBJ1-1 and V is TRBV5-1; no clear D. The V and J ends lost 5 bases and 0 bases respectively, with 11 bases between them. Germline CDR1 reads SGHRS; CDR2 reads YFSETQ. The CDR3 extends over 14 amino acids. Here the CDR3 DNA reads TGCGCCAGCAGTGGTCACATTTTGAACACTGAAGCTTTCTTT. Its translation: CASSGHILNTEAFF.

The rearrangement links TRBV12-5 to TRBJ2-7, with TRBD2 as a possible D gene (5 bases). This CDR3 contains 16 residues. Germline V lookup: CDR1 LGHNT, CDR2 FRNRAP. V was shortened by 0 bases and J by 0 bases, with 12 bases between the two germline ends. In DNA form, the CDR3 reads TGTGCTAGTGGTTTGGTAACGGGATTCGGCTCCTACGAGCAGTACTTC. Its protein is CASGLVTGFGSYEQYF.

The rearrangement links TRBV19 to TRBJ1-2; D is ambiguous. The CDR3 sequence is 14 residues long. The V gene lost 4 bases and the J gene lost 4 bases, with 13 bases spanning the gap. Per the germline V gene, CDR1 is LNHDA and CDR2 is SQIVND (reference sequence). The CDR3 loop is CASSSSGGSYGYTF. The CDR3 DNA sequence: TGTGCCAGTAGTAGTTCGGGAGGGTCCTATGGCTACACCTTC.

This sequence joins TRBV6-5 and TRBJ2-7; 7 nucleotides agree with TRBD1. CDR1 and CDR2 (germline): MNHEY, SVGAGI. With V trimmed by 7 bases and J by 0 bases, 6 bases remained unmatched. The CDR3 loop spans 14 amino acids. CDR3 sequence: CASTSTGSSYEQYF. The CDR3 nucleotides are TGTGCCAGCACCTCGACAGGGAGCTCCTACGAGCAGTACTTC.

There are a few counts of this clone. This chain uses TRBV18 with TRBJ2-7; TRBD2 matches at 14 bases. J was trimmed by 5 bases and V by 2 bases; bases with no gene match: 5. The CDR3 spans 16 residues. The germline V gene has CDR1 KGHSH and CDR2 LQKENI. CDR3: CASSPGTSGSLDEQYF. DNA for the CDR3: TGTGCCAGCTCACCAGGGACTAGCGGGAGCCTCGACGAGCAGTACTTC.

The chain has TRBV27 and TRBJ1-5; D gene ambiguous. This CDR3 is built from 17 residues. Per germline, CDR1 MNHEY and CDR2 SMNVEV (reference sequence). Trimming removed 0 bases from V and 4 bases from J, with 16 bases in between. The CDR3 DNA sequence: TGTGCCAGCAGTTTATCGTTTCTTGTAGGAGATAATCAGCCCCAGCATTTT. Its translation is CASSLSFLVGDNQPQHF.

The chain recombines TRBV24-1 with TRBJ1-1; no definite D call. CDR3 length: 11 residues. Germline CDR1 reads KGHDR; CDR2 reads SFDVKD. The V end was cut by 9 bases, the J end by 10 bases, with 14 bases between. CDR3 bases: TGTGCCACCCGAGGACTAGGTGGAGCTTTCTTT. Protein product: CATRGLGGAFF.

The rearrangement joins TRBV7-2 to TRBJ2-7; TRBD2 agrees at 9 bases. There are 16 residues in the CDR3. Unmatched junction bases numbered 14, after V lost 5 bases and J lost 6 bases. Germline-derived CDR1 and CDR2 are SGHTA and FQGNSA. The DNA for the CDR3 is TGTGCCAGCAGCCCACTCAGCCATAGCGGGAGTCCCGAGCAGTACTTC. Translation: CASSPLSHSGSPEQYF.